This T cell receptor (beta chain) was observed in a study of beta chain features in type 1 diabetes. Each donor gave one heparinised blood draw averaging approximately 120 mL. Naive, central memory, regulatory and stem cell-like memory cells within the CD4+ compartment were sorted using CD45RO/CCR7/CD25/CD127/CD95/CD27. As concerns this clone: The antigen is undetermined.

Regarding the study as a whole: The question of HLA type influencing TCRB rearrangement was one that remained unresolved here. TCRB CDR3s were moderately but significantly shorter in Type 1 diabetes patients in all four CD4+ subsets.

What was sequenced were expressed TCRB transcripts, since all of the isolated RNA had been reverse transcribed. Profiled with immunoSEQ multiplex PCR; TCRdb holds only in-frame clones, not every one. The profile covers some 370,000 clones, with 8.5% to 10% appearing a single time and roughly 0.6% taken by the ten largest. The material sequenced was central memory CD4+ T cells from blood. The sequence was obtained from a man aged 25 to 40 with type 1 diabetes.

For the CDR3, the DNA is TGTGCCAGCAGCTTTGGGACAGTAAGCACAGATACGCAGTATTTT. Amino acids: CASSFGTVSTDTQYF. The gene calls are TRBV4-2 and TRBJ2-3; TRBD1 aligns across 7 bases. The CDR3 runs to 15 residues. Germline assignment: CDR1 LGHNA and CDR2 YNFKEQ. J was trimmed by 0 bases and V by 5 bases; bases with no gene match: 5.